The 5 T cell receptor beta chains presented below share a single source sample, sequenced in a study of cytomegalovirus exposure and HLA in healthy donors. Primers included in the PCR were 60 Vbeta and 13 Jbeta primers. The method was immunoSEQ multiplex PCR; TCRdb's version includes in-frame clones alone and lacks a portion of them. The sample lists 85,000 to 120,000 clones, about 76% seen once, with about 6.1% in the top ten. The specimen was PBMCs. These TCRs come from a woman aged 50 to 60 in good health and CMV-seropositive.

The chain combines TRBV28 with TRBJ2-1; TRBD1 aligns across 9 bases. Germline V CDR1 and CDR2: MDHEN, SYDVKM. This CDR3 has 16 residues. Trimming removed 4 bases from V and 7 bases from J; junction bases left unmatched: 11. The CDR3 coding sequence is TGTGCCAGCAGTTCCCATTCGGGACAGGGCTGGAATGAGCAGTTCTTC. Translated: CASSSHSGQGWNEQFF.

The genes are TRBV9 and TRBJ1-2; D is perhaps TRBD1 (6 bases). This CDR3 is 14 amino acids long. Trimming shortened V by 0 bases and J by 3 bases, and 9 bases separated the two germline ends. CDR1 and CDR2 (germline): SGDLS, YYNGEE. CDR3: CASSVAPGDYGYTF. The CDR3 DNA sequence: TGTGCCAGCAGCGTAGCTCCAGGGGACTATGGCTACACCTTC.

This clone was counted a few times. This rearrangement joins TRBV6-1 to TRBJ1-6; D uncertain. Germline V gene sequence: CDR1 MNHNS, CDR2 SASEGT. The CDR3 covers 14 residues. V was trimmed by 4 bases and J by 4 bases, leaving 8 bases between them. The CDR3 protein is CASSGSEYNSPLHF. CDR3 DNA sequence: TGTGCCAGCAGTGGATCTGAGTATAATTCACCCCTCCACTTT.

This chain connects TRBV2 to TRBJ2-7, with TRBD2 identical over 8 bases. Germline CDR1 and CDR2: SNHLY and FYNNEI. CDR3 length equals 13 residues. V lost 4 bases, J lost 6 bases, and 5 bases stayed unmatched. The CDR3, as DNA: TGTGCCAGCAGTGCGGGGGGGGCCCTCGAGCAGTACTTC. Residues: CASSAGGALEQYF. The full variable domain, with the rest looked up from reference TRBV2 and TRBJ2-7, is EPEVTQTPSHQVTQMGQEVILRCVPISNHLYFYWYRQILGQKVEFLVSFYNNEISEKSEIFDDQFSVERPDGSNFTLKIRSTKLEDSAMYFCASSAGGALEQYFGPGTRLTVT.

This clone was seen only once. The rearrangement uses TRBV28 and TRBJ1-4; 8 positions agree with TRBD1. J was trimmed by 4 bases and V by 3 bases; bases with no gene match: 4. The germline CDR1 and CDR2 sequences are MDHEN and SYDVKM. This CDR3 has 15 amino acids. The CDR3 loop reads CASSFGQGNNEKLFF. The CDR3 DNA reads TGTGCCAGCAGTTTCGGACAGGGCAATAATGAAAAACTGTTTTTT.